Below are 14 T cell receptor beta chains sequenced from a single sample in a study of radiotherapy plus CTLA-4 blockade in lung cancer. The data were produced by immunoSEQ multiplex PCR, yet TCRdb's version contains in-frame clones alone and is incomplete. The table lists about 67,000 clones, 60% to 80% of them singletons. Sequencing was performed on peripheral blood, taken from a patient treated with radiotherapy plus ipilimumab. The receptor source for this set is a human donor with non-small cell lung cancer whose response to radiotherapy plus ipilimumab could not be evaluated. Some clones in this sample may be carry-over from other donors' samples.

This clone was seen just once. The rearrangement uses TRBV19 and TRBJ2-7, with a possible D match to TRBD2 (6 bases). This CDR3 has 16 residues. In germline, CDR1 is LNHDA, CDR2 SQIVND (reference sequence). The V and J ends lost 4 bases and 0 bases respectively, with 16 bases between them. CDR3 nucleotides: TGTGCCAGTAGTAACTACAGGCTGGGGGGCTCCTACGAGCAGTACTTC. As protein: CASSNYRLGGSYEQYF.

The CDR3 DNA is TGTGCCAGCAGTTACTCGGCGGGGAAACTTCCCGGGCCCCAGCATTTT. This gives the protein CASSYSAGKLPGPQHF. V gene TRBV6-5 combines with J gene TRBJ1-5; D not resolved. This CDR3 spans 16 amino acids. Trimming cost V 0 bases and J 9 bases, with 18 bases left between them. Germline CDR1 reads MNHEY; CDR2 reads SVGAGI.

CDR3 sequence reads: CASSPSGRGNEQYF. The CDR3 DNA sequence: TGTGCCAGCAGCCCCTCGGGGCGGGGCAACGAGCAGTACTTC. V is TRBV7-2 and J is TRBJ2-7; TRBD2 is a possible D gene (6 bases). The germline V and J ends were trimmed by 5 bases and 5 bases, with 16 bases remaining between them. The germline CDR1 and CDR2 sequences are SGHTA and FQGNSA. This CDR3 comprises 14 residues.

V is TRBV2 and J is TRBJ1-1, with D possibly matching TRBD1 (5 bases). CDR1 is SNHLY, CDR2 FYNNEI, per germline. V was pared by 3 bases and J by 7 bases, with 9 bases between. This CDR3 has 12 amino acids. DNA for the CDR3: TGTGCCAGCAGTGATGACAGTCATGAAGCTTTCTTT. This sequence encodes CASSDDSHEAFF.

The chain couples TRBV7-6 to TRBJ2-5, with 7 positions matching TRBD2. With 1 base clipped from V and 0 bases from J, the junction kept 8 bases outside the gene matches. This CDR3 is 17 amino acids long. Germline V lookup: CDR1 SGHVS, CDR2 FNYEAQ. The CDR3 loop is CASSLGWSSGYQETQYF. The CDR3 DNA reads TGTGCCAGCAGCTTAGGTTGGAGTAGCGGGTACCAAGAGACCCAGTACTTC.

This chain connects TRBV9 to TRBJ2-7; D perhaps matches TRBD2 (5 bases). The CDR3 has 13 residues. Trimming shortened V by 8 bases and J by 6 bases, and 18 bases separated the two germline ends. Germline CDR1 and CDR2: SGDLS and YYNGEE. CDR3 sequence reads: CASSSGEPGEQYF. CDR3 nucleotide sequence: TGTGCCAGTTCCTCCGGGGAGCCGGGCGAGCAGTACTTC.

The CDR3 region is CASSYSRGGADTEAFF. DNA for the CDR3: TGTGCCAGCAGTTACTCAAGAGGGGGTGCGGACACTGAAGCTTTCTTT. The chain joins TRBV6-6 to TRBJ1-1, with D possibly matching TRBD1 (6 bases). The V end lost 0 bases, the J end lost 3 bases, and 14 bases lay between the germline ends. The CDR3 loop spans 16 amino acids. CDR1 is MNHNY and CDR2 is SVGAGI in the germline V gene (reference sequence).

This clone was found once. This chain's CDR3 is CASTPGLSGSYNEQFF. In DNA, the CDR3 is TGTGCCAGCACCCCGGGACTTAGCGGCTCCTACAATGAGCAGTTCTTC. The V and J genes are TRBV9 and TRBJ2-1; possible D gene TRBD2, 6 bases. The CDR3 runs 16 residues. CDR1 is SGDLS and CDR2 is YYNGEE in the germline V gene. V shed 6 bases and J shed 0 bases, with 16 bases lying between them. Variable domain in full (rest from reference TRBV9 and TRBJ2-1): DSGVTQTPKHLITATGQRVTLRCSPRSGDLSVYWYQQSLDQGLQFLIQYYNGEERAKGNILERFSAQQFPDLHSELNLSSLELGDSALYFCASTPGLSGSYNEQFFGPGTRLTVL.

CDR3 nucleotide sequence: TGCAGTGCCCTAGGTGGATATGGCTACACCTTC. This sequence encodes CSALGGYGYTF. The chain combines TRBV20-1 with TRBJ1-2; no clear D. This CDR3 region has 11 residues. Trimming stripped 6 bases from V and 5 bases from J, with 10 bases between. CDR1 is DFQATT, CDR2 SNEGSKA, per germline (reference sequence).

This sequence joins TRBV28 and TRBJ2-7; 10 bases are shared with TRBD1. J gave up 1 base and V 5 bases, and 8 bases lay outside the gene matches. CDR1 and CDR2 from the germline V gene are MDHEN and SYDVKM. CDR3 length: 16 amino acids. The CDR3 protein is CASSNPGTGASYEQYF. DNA of the CDR3: TGTGCCAGCAGTAACCCCGGGACAGGGGCTTCCTACGAGCAGTACTTC.

V usage is TRBV7-8 and J usage is TRBJ2-3; D perhaps matches TRBD1 (5 bases). The CDR3 covers 13 residues. Germline CDR1 and CDR2: SGHVS and FQNEAQ. V lost 5 bases to trimming and J lost 3 bases, with 9 bases between them. The CDR3 protein is CASSASGTDTQYF. As DNA, the CDR3 is TGTGCCAGCAGCGCTTCAGGGACAGATACGCAGTATTTT. Full variable domain (outside the CDR3, taken from reference TRBV7-8 and TRBJ2-3): GAGVSQSPRYKVAKRGQDVALRCDPISGHVSLFWYQQALGQGPEFLTYFQNEAQLDKSGLPSDRFFAERPEGSVSTLKIQRTQQEDSAVYLCASSASGTDTQYFGPGTRLTVL.

The DNA of the CDR3 is TGTGCCACCAGCAGAGATGACGCAGGCTCCTACGAGCAGTACTTC. Protein product: CATSRDDAGSYEQYF. The chain couples TRBV15 to TRBJ2-7, with D unresolved. The CDR3 sequence is 15 residues long. V was pared by 0 bases and J by 0 bases, with 9 bases between. Germline assignment: CDR1 LNHNV and CDR2 YYDKDF (reference sequence).

The rearrangement joins TRBV6-1 to TRBJ2-2, with 10 nucleotides matching TRBD1. Trimming at V came to 10 bases and at J to 8 bases, leaving 7 bases not matched to a gene. CDR3 length: 13 amino acids. Per germline, CDR1 MNHNS and CDR2 SASEGT. The CDR3 sequence is CAIDRGRTGELFF. DNA of the CDR3: TGTGCCATTGACAGGGGGCGGACGGGGGAGCTGTTTTTT.

The genes are TRBV5-1 and TRBJ1-6; D possibly corresponds to TRBD1 (5 bases). The V gene's germline CDR1 is SGHRS and CDR2 YFSETQ. V was trimmed by 4 bases and J by 5 bases, leaving 13 bases between them. This CDR3 contains 15 residues. The CDR3 spells CASSLTVPNNSPLHF. In DNA, the CDR3 is TGCGCCAGCAGCCTGACAGTACCAAATAATTCACCCCTCCACTTT.